Listed below are T cell receptor beta chains from one sample, sequenced in a study of cytomegalovirus exposure and HLA in healthy donors. The repertoire was sequenced with immunoSEQ multiplex PCR; TCRdb's copy has only in-frame clones and lacks some. The data show roughly 120,000 clones, 70% to 80% seen once. Sequenced sample: PBMCs. Source of these receptors: a man aged 35-49 years in good health and CMV-seronegative. CDR3s include the opening cysteine and the closing phenylalanine or tryptophan. A D gene is named only where the DNA matches it firmly. Expanded clones get a size class; other rows say once, few or many, or leave the size out.

v_call: TRBV7-9
d_call: TRBD1
clone_size: few
j_call: TRBJ1-2
cdr3_nt: TGTGCCAGCAGCTCATCTGGGGGACAGACATATGGCTACACCTTC
cdr3_aa: CASSSSGGQTYGYTF

v_call: TRBV7-8
d_call: NA
clone_size: once
j_call: TRBJ1-5
cdr3_nt: TGTGCCAGCAGCTTAGGACATTCTAGCAATCAGCCCCAGCATTTT
cdr3_aa: CASSLGHSSNQPQHF

v_call: TRBV7-9
d_call: TRBD1
clone_size: NA
j_call: TRBJ2-7
cdr3_nt: TGTTCCAGCAGCTTATCGGCGACAGGGGGACGCGAGCAGTACTTC
cdr3_aa: CSSSLSATGGREQYF

v_call: TRBV4-1
d_call: NA
clone_size: NA
j_call: TRBJ2-6
cdr3_nt: TGCGCCAGCAGCCATGACAGCTCTGGGGCCAACGTCCTGACTTTC
cdr3_aa: CASSHDSSGANVLTF

v_call: TRBV27
d_call: TRBD1
clone_size: NA
j_call: TRBJ1-2
cdr3_nt: TGTGCCAGCAGTTTATCCTGGACAGGGGGCAATGGCTACACCTTC
cdr3_aa: CASSLSWTGGNGYTF

v_call: TRBV28
d_call: NA
clone_size: NA
j_call: TRBJ2-7
cdr3_nt: TGTGCCAGCAGTTTCCCGGGAACGAGGGAGTACTTC
cdr3_aa: CASSFPGTREYF

v_call: TRBV7-9
d_call: TRBD1
clone_size: NA
j_call: TRBJ2-7
cdr3_nt: TGTGCCAGCAGCTTAATGGACAGGCCCTACGAGCAGTACTTC
cdr3_aa: CASSLMDRPYEQYF

v_call: TRBV30
d_call: NA
clone_size: NA
j_call: TRBJ1-1
cdr3_nt: TGTGCCTGGAGTTGGCTCGGAGAGGCTGAAGCTTTCTTT
cdr3_aa: CAWSWLGEAEAFF

v_call: TRBV5-1
d_call: NA
clone_size: NA
j_call: TRBJ1-4
cdr3_nt: TGCGCCAGCAGCAATGGCGGTGAAAAACTGTTTTTT
cdr3_aa: CASSNGGEKLFF

v_call: TRBV21-1
d_call: NA
clone_size: NA
j_call: TRBJ1-5
cdr3_nt: TGTGCCAGGACGATGATGAGTCGACAGGGGGATCAGCCCCAGCATTTT
cdr3_aa: CARTMMSRQGDQPQHF

v_call: TRBV6-4
d_call: TRBD2
clone_size: NA
j_call: TRBJ2-3
cdr3_nt: TGTGCCAGCAGTGTACTAGCGGATAGCACAGATACGCAGTATTTT
cdr3_aa: CASSVLADSTDTQYF

v_call: TRBV9
d_call: TRBD1
clone_size: NA
j_call: TRBJ2-5
cdr3_nt: TGTGCCAGCAGCGCACAGGGGTGGGAGACCCAGTACTTC
cdr3_aa: CASSAQGWETQYF

v_call: TRBV7-2
d_call: TRBD2
clone_size: NA
j_call: TRBJ2-7
cdr3_nt: TGTGCCAGCAGCTCACTAGCGGGGGGCTACGAGCAGTACTTC
cdr3_aa: CASSSLAGGYEQYF

v_call: TRBV28
d_call: NA
clone_size: NA
j_call: TRBJ2-3
cdr3_nt: TGTGCCAGTGGTTTAGGGCTGGATACGCAGTATTTT
cdr3_aa: CASGLGLDTQYF

v_call: TRBV27
d_call: TRBD1
clone_size: NA
j_call: TRBJ2-1
cdr3_nt: TGTGCCAGCAGTGCCGGACCGGGACAGATCTACAATGAGCAGTTCTTC
cdr3_aa: CASSAGPGQIYNEQFF

v_call: TRBV27
d_call: NA
clone_size: few
j_call: TRBJ1-2
cdr3_nt: TGTGCCAGCAGTTTCCGGAAATCCGGCCTGGGCCGAGAATATGGCTACACCTTC
cdr3_aa: CASSFRKSGLGREYGYTF

v_call: TRBV6-5
d_call: NA
clone_size: NA
j_call: TRBJ1-1
cdr3_nt: TGTGCCAGCAGTTATCGACAGATAGGCACTGAAGCTTTCTTT
cdr3_aa: CASSYRQIGTEAFF

v_call: TRBV7-6
d_call: NA
clone_size: NA
j_call: TRBJ2-1
cdr3_nt: TGTGCCAGCAGCTTAGCGGAGTACAATGAGCAGTTCTTC
cdr3_aa: CASSLAEYNEQFF

v_call: TRBV7-9
d_call: NA
clone_size: NA
j_call: TRBJ1-2
cdr3_nt: TGTGCCAGCAGCTCCTCCCGGCGACTGACTAACTATGGCTACACCTTC
cdr3_aa: CASSSSRRLTNYGYTF

v_call: TRBV7-2
d_call: NA
clone_size: NA
j_call: TRBJ1-1
cdr3_nt: TGTGCCAGCAGCTTACGAGCGAACACTGAAGCTTTCTTT
cdr3_aa: CASSLRANTEAFF

v_call: TRBV27
d_call: TRBD2
clone_size: NA
j_call: TRBJ2-1
cdr3_nt: TGTGCCAGCAGCCGAAGGGCGGGGGGGATCTACAATGAGCAGTTCTTC
cdr3_aa: CASSRRAGGIYNEQFF

v_call: TRBV5-4
d_call: TRBD1
clone_size: few
j_call: TRBJ1-6
cdr3_nt: TGTGCCAGCAGCTTGGGGGACAGGAGGGCCTCACCCCTCCACTTT
cdr3_aa: CASSLGDRRASPLHF

v_call: TRBV7-6
d_call: NA
clone_size: NA
j_call: TRBJ1-1
cdr3_nt: TGTGCCAGCTCGAAGGGACAAATGAACACTGAAGCTTTCTTT
cdr3_aa: CASSKGQMNTEAFF

v_call: TRBV18
d_call: TRBD1
clone_size: NA
j_call: TRBJ2-5
cdr3_nt: TGTGCCAGCTCACCACCGTCGGGACAGGGACAAGAGACCCAGTACTTC
cdr3_aa: CASSPPSGQGQETQYF

v_call: TRBV7-2
d_call: NA
clone_size: NA
j_call: TRBJ1-1
cdr3_nt: TGTGCCAGCAGCTTAGGACAGCTGAACACTGAAGCTTTCTTT
cdr3_aa: CASSLGQLNTEAFF

v_call: TRBV20-1
d_call: NA
clone_size: NA
j_call: TRBJ2-3
cdr3_nt: TGCAGTGCTAGACTAAATACGCAGTATTTT
cdr3_aa: CSARLNTQYF

v_call: TRBV4-2
d_call: NA
clone_size: NA
j_call: TRBJ1-2
cdr3_nt: TGTGCCAGCAGCGAGAGAATCTATGGCTACACCTTC
cdr3_aa: CASSERIYGYTF

v_call: TRBV2
d_call: TRBD1
clone_size: NA
j_call: TRBJ1-3
cdr3_nt: TGTGCCAGCAGTGAGACAGGGGCGATAAACACCATATATTTT
cdr3_aa: CASSETGAINTIYF

v_call: TRBV7-2
d_call: TRBD2
clone_size: NA
j_call: TRBJ2-1
cdr3_nt: TGTGCCAGCAGCGCCGGACTAGCGGACTACAATGAGCAGTTCTTC
cdr3_aa: CASSAGLADYNEQFF

v_call: TRBV5-1
d_call: NA
clone_size: few
j_call: TRBJ1-4
cdr3_nt: TGCGCCAGCAGGCCAACAGGGTCGGCAACTAATGAAAAACTGTTTTTT
cdr3_aa: CASRPTGSATNEKLFF

v_call: TRBV10-3
d_call: NA
clone_size: once
j_call: TRBJ1-3
cdr3_nt: TGTGCCATCAGTGACCCGGTCGGACTCTCTGGAAACACCATATATTTT
cdr3_aa: CAISDPVGLSGNTIYF

v_call: TRBV6-6
d_call: NA
clone_size: few
j_call: TRBJ2-7
cdr3_nt: TGTGCCAGCAGTTTCAGTTCCTACGAGCAGTACTTC
cdr3_aa: CASSFSSYEQYF

v_call: TRBV5-4
d_call: TRBD1
clone_size: NA
j_call: TRBJ2-2
cdr3_nt: TGTGCCAGCAGCTCCTGGACAGGGGGAGGGGAGCTGTTTTTT
cdr3_aa: CASSSWTGGGELFF

v_call: TRBV14
d_call: NA
clone_size: NA
j_call: TRBJ1-1
cdr3_nt: TGTGCCAGCAGCCAAGAGGCCGTAGGGGATGGGAACACTGAAGCTTTCTTT
cdr3_aa: CASSQEAVGDGNTEAFF

v_call: TRBV5-1
d_call: TRBD2
clone_size: NA
j_call: TRBJ2-4
cdr3_nt: TGCGCCAGCAGCTTTGAGGGACTAGCGGGAGGCAAAAACATTCAGTACTTC
cdr3_aa: CASSFEGLAGGKNIQYF

v_call: TRBV5-4
d_call: NA
clone_size: NA
j_call: TRBJ1-2
cdr3_nt: TGTGCCAGCAGCTTTGGAGGATTTGACTATGGCTACACCTTC
cdr3_aa: CASSFGGFDYGYTF

v_call: TRBV2
d_call: NA
clone_size: NA
j_call: TRBJ1-2
cdr3_nt: TGTGCCAGCAACCCGGGCTATGGCTACACCTTC
cdr3_aa: CASNPGYGYTF

v_call: TRBV6-5
d_call: NA
clone_size: NA
j_call: TRBJ1-1
cdr3_nt: TGTGCCAGCAGTTCTGGAGAGGGCGACACTGAAGCTTTCTTT
cdr3_aa: CASSSGEGDTEAFF

v_call: TRBV2
d_call: TRBD2
clone_size: NA
j_call: TRBJ2-2
cdr3_nt: TGTGCCAGCAGGCACCTAGCGGGGGCGAACACCGGGGAGCTGTTTTTT
cdr3_aa: CASRHLAGANTGELFF

v_call: TRBV9
d_call: NA
clone_size: NA
j_call: TRBJ1-2
cdr3_nt: TGTGCCAGCAGCTCCCCATCCCATGGCATTCTGGACTATGGCTACACCTTC
cdr3_aa: CASSSPSHGILDYGYTF

v_call: TRBV27
d_call: TRBD1
clone_size: NA
j_call: TRBJ1-2
cdr3_nt: TGTGCCAGCAGCCCGACCGGGACAGGGAGCGGCTACACCTTC
cdr3_aa: CASSPTGTGSGYTF

v_call: TRBV11-1
d_call: TRBD1
clone_size: NA
j_call: TRBJ2-7
cdr3_nt: TGTGCCAGCAGCTACGGGACAGGGGTTTCCTACGAGCAGTACTTC
cdr3_aa: CASSYGTGVSYEQYF

v_call: TRBV13
d_call: TRBD1
clone_size: NA
j_call: TRBJ2-7
cdr3_nt: TGTGCCAGCAGCTCGAAACCGGGACAGGGGATCTACGAGCAGTACTTC
cdr3_aa: CASSSKPGQGIYEQYF

v_call: TRBV7-2
d_call: NA
clone_size: once
j_call: TRBJ2-7
cdr3_nt: TGTGCCAGCAGCCCCCAGGGCATCTCCTACGAGCAGTACTTC
cdr3_aa: CASSPQGISYEQYF

v_call: TRBV7-3
d_call: NA
clone_size: once
j_call: TRBJ1-1
cdr3_nt: TGTTCCAGCTCCCGGGAGCCCTACACTGAAGCTTTCTTT
cdr3_aa: CSSSREPYTEAFF

v_call: TRBV9
d_call: TRBD2
clone_size: NA
j_call: TRBJ2-2
cdr3_nt: TGTGCCAGCAGCGTTAGCGGGGGGTTCTCCGGGGAGCTGTTTTTT
cdr3_aa: CASSVSGGFSGELFF

v_call: TRBV19
d_call: NA
clone_size: NA
j_call: TRBJ1-6
cdr3_nt: TGTGCCAGTACCGGTGGTGGAGCATATAATTCACCCCTCCACTTT
cdr3_aa: CASTGGGAYNSPLHF

v_call: TRBV7-2
d_call: TRBD1
clone_size: NA
j_call: TRBJ1-5
cdr3_nt: TGTGCCAGCAGCTCCGCCGGGACAGTTCGACCCGATCAGCCCCAGCATTTT
cdr3_aa: CASSSAGTVRPDQPQHF

v_call: TRBV7-9
d_call: NA
clone_size: NA
j_call: TRBJ2-2
cdr3_nt: TGTGCCAGCAGCTTTTGGGCAGGGGACACCGGGGAGCTGTTTTTT
cdr3_aa: CASSFWAGDTGELFF

v_call: TRBV18
d_call: TRBD2
clone_size: few
j_call: TRBJ2-1
cdr3_nt: TGTGCCAGCTCACCCACGAGAAGGAATAGCGGGGGGAACAATGAGCAGTTCTTC
cdr3_aa: CASSPTRRNSGGNNEQFF

v_call: TRBV27
d_call: TRBD1
clone_size: NA
j_call: TRBJ2-7
cdr3_nt: TGTGCCAGCAGTTCCTCGACAGGGGGCTACGAGCAGTACTTC
cdr3_aa: CASSSSTGGYEQYF

v_call: TRBV4-3
d_call: TRBD1
clone_size: NA
j_call: TRBJ2-1
cdr3_nt: TGCGCCAGCAGCCAACTCCGGGACGAGGACAGGTACAATGAGCAGTTCTTC
cdr3_aa: CASSQLRDEDRYNEQFF

v_call: TRBV7-9
d_call: NA
clone_size: NA
j_call: TRBJ1-4
cdr3_nt: TGTGCCAGCAGCTTAACAGCAGGGATTAATGAAAAACTGTTTTTT
cdr3_aa: CASSLTAGINEKLFF

v_call: TRBV6-5
d_call: NA
clone_size: NA
j_call: TRBJ2-7
cdr3_nt: TGTGCCAGCAGTTCTAGACTAGACTACGAGCAGTACTTC
cdr3_aa: CASSSRLDYEQYF

v_call: TRBV7-3
d_call: TRBD1
clone_size: NA
j_call: TRBJ1-1
cdr3_nt: TGTGCCAGCAGCTTATCGAGACAGGGGATAACTGAAGCTTTCTTT
cdr3_aa: CASSLSRQGITEAFF

v_call: TRBV5-6
d_call: NA
clone_size: NA
j_call: TRBJ2-6
cdr3_nt: TGTGCCAGCAGCTTCAGGGCTGGGGCCAACGGCCTGACTTTC
cdr3_aa: CASSFRAGANGLTF

v_call: TRBV6-1
d_call: NA
clone_size: NA
j_call: TRBJ1-1
cdr3_nt: TGTGCCAGCAGTGAAGCGAACCGGAGGACTGAAGCTTTCTTT
cdr3_aa: CASSEANRRTEAFF

v_call: TRBV15
d_call: NA
clone_size: NA
j_call: TRBJ1-5
cdr3_nt: TGTGCCACCAGCACCGATCGGGGGAATCAGCCCCAGCATTTT
cdr3_aa: CATSTDRGNQPQHF